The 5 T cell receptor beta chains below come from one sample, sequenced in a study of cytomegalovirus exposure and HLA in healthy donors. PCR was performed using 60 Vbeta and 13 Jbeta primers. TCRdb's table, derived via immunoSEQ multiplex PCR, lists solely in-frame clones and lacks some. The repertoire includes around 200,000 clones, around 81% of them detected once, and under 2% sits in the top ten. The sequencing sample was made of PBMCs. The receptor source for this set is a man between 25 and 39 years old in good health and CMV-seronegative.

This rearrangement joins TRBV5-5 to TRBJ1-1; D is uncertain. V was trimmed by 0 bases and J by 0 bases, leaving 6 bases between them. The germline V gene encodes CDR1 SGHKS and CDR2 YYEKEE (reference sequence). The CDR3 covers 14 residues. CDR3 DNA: TGTGCCAGCAGCTTGGGAGACATGAACACTGAAGCTTTCTTT. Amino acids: CASSLGDMNTEAFF.

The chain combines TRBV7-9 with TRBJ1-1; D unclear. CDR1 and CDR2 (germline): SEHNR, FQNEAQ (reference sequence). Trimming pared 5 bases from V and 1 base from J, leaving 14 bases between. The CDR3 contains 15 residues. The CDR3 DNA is TGTGCCAGCAGCCCACCTCTCCCGGGGAACACTGAAGCTTTCTTT. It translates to CASSPPLPGNTEAFF.

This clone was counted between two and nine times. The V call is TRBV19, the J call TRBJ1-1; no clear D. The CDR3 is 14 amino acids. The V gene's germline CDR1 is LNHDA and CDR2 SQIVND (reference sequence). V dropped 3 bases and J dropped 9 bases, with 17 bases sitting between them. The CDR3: CASSISNAASKAFF. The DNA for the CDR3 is TGTGCCAGTAGTATTAGCAATGCGGCATCGAAAGCTTTCTTT. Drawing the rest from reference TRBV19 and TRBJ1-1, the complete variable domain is DGGITQSPKYLFRKEGQNVTLSCEQNLNHDAMYWYRQDPGQGLRLIYYSQIVNDFQKGDIAEGYSVSREKKESFPLTVTSAQKNPTAFYLCASSISNAASKAFFGQGTRLTVV.

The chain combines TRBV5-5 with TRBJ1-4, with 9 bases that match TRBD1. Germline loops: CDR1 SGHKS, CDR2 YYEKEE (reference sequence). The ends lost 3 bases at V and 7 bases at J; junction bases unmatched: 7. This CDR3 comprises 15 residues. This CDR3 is CASSYLRDRVEKLFF. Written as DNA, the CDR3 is TGTGCCAGCAGCTACCTCCGGGACAGGGTTGAAAAACTGTTTTTT.

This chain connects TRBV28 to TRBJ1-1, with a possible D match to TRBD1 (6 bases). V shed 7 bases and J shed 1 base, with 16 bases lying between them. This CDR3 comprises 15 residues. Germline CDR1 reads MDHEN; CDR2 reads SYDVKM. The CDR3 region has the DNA TGTGCCAGCACCACCTACAGGGATGGGAACACTGAAGCTTTCTTT. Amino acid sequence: CASTTYRDGNTEAFF.